This T cell receptor beta chain was observed in a study of T cell changes during pregnancy in multiple sclerosis. The germline CDR1 and CDR2 sequences are SEHNR and FQNEAQ (reference sequence). The CDR3 totals 14 residues. Between the trimmed V and J ends, which lost 1 base and 4 bases, there was a span of 10 bases. The table came from immunoSEQ multiplex PCR; TCRdb's copy has only in-frame clones and leaves some out. The sample carries 15,000 to 18,000 clones, about 83% recorded once. The chain has TRBV7-9 and TRBJ1-1; maybe TRBD1 (6 bases). Sequenced material: CD8+ T cells from peripheral blood mononuclear cells, taken after pregnancy. This TCR came from a female donor in good health, enrolled as a control in a pregnancy study. CDR3 residues: CASSLVVGGTEAFF. The CDR3 nucleotides read TGTGCCAGCAGCTTAGTCGTAGGGGGCACTGAAGCTTTCTTT. Together with reference TRBV7-9 and TRBJ1-1, the CDR3 gives the full variable domain: DTGVSQNPRHKITKRGQNVTFRCDPISEHNRLYWYRQTLGQGPEFLTYFQNEAQLEKSRLLSDRFSAERPKGSFSTLEIQRTEQGDSAMYLCASSLVVGGTEAFFGQGTRLTVV.